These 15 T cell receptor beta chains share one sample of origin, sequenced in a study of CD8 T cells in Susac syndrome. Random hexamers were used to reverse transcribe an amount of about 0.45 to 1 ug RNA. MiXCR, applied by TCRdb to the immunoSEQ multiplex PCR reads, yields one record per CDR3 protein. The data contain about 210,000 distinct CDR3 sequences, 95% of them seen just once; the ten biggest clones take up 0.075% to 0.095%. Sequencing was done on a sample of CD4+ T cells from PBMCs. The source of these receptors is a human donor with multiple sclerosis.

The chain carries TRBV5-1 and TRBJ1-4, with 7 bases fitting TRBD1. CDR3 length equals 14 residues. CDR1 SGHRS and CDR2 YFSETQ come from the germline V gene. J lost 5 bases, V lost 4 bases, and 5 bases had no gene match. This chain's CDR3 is CASSLRTGNEKLFF. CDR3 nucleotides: TGCGCCAGCAGCCTACGGACAGGAAATGAAAAACTGTTTTTT.

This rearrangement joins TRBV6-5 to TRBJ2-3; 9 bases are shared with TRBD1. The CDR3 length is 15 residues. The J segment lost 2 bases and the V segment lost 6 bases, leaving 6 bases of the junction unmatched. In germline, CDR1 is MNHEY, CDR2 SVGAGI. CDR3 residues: CASRTTGGDTDTQYF. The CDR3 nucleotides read TGTGCCAGCAGGACGACAGGGGGGGACACAGATACGCAGTATTTT.

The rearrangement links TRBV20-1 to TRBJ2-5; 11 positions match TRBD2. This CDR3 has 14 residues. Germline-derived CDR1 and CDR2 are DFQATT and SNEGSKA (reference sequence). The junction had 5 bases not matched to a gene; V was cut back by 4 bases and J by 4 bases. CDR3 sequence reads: CSATLAGVLETQYF. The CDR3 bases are TGCAGTGCTACACTAGCGGGAGTGCTAGAGACCCAGTACTTC.

Here the CDR3 reads CAISEWTGQRANYGYTF. CDR3 sequence (DNA): TGTGCCATCAGTGAGTGGACCGGACAGCGGGCTAACTATGGCTACACCTTC. V and J are TRBV10-3 and TRBJ1-2; D might be TRBD1 (6 bases). CDR1 and CDR2 (germline): ENHRY, SYGVKD. Trimming shortened V by 1 base and J by 0 bases, and 15 bases separated the two germline ends. This CDR3 spans 17 amino acids.

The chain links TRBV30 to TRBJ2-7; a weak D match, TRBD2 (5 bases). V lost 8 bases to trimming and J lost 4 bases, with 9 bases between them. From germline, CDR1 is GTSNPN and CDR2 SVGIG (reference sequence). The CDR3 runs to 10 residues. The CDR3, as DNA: TGTGCCAAGGAGCGGTACGAGCAGTACTTC. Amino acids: CAKERYEQYF.

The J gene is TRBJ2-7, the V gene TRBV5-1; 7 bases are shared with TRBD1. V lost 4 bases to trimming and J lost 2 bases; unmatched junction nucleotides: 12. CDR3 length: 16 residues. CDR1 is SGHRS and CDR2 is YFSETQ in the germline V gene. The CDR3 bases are TGCGCCAGCAGCCGCCGGGACAGCCGACTTACCTACGAGCAGTACTTC. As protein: CASSRRDSRLTYEQYF.

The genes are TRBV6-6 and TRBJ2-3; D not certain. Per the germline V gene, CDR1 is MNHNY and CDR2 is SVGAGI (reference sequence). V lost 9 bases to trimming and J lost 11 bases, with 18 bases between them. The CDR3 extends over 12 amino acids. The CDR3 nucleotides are TGTGCCAGTAGCTATGAGGAACTTGAGCAGTATTTT. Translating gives CASSYEELEQYF.

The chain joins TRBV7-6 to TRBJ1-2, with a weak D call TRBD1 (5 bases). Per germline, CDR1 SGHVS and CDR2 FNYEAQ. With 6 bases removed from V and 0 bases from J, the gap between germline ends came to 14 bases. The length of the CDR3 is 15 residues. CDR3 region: CASSPNRLANYGYTF. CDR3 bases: TGTGCCAGCAGTCCGAACAGGCTAGCTAACTATGGCTACACCTTC.

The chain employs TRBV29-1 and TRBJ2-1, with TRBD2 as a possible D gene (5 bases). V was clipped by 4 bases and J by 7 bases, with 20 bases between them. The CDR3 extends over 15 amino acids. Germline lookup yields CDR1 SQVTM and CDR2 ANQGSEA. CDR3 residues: CSVGRGSIGFNEQFF. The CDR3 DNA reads TGCAGCGTTGGCCGGGGTTCTATAGGATTTAATGAGCAGTTCTTC.

CDR3 DNA: TGCGCCAGCAGCCATTCGGGGCTACTGGGAAACATTCAGTACTTC. Translation gives CASSHSGLLGNIQYF. The chain has TRBV4-1 and TRBJ2-4; the D call may be TRBD1 or TRBD2 (5 bases each). CDR1 is MGHRA, CDR2 YSYEKL, per germline. The CDR3 sequence is 15 residues long. Trimming left V 3 bases short and J 6 bases short, with 15 bases between.

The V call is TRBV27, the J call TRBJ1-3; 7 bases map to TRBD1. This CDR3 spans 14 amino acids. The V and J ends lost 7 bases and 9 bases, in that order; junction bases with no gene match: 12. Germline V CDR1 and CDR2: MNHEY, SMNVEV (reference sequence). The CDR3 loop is CASTSRQGLGTIYF. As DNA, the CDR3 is TGTGCCAGCACTAGTAGACAGGGACTCGGCACCATATATTTT.

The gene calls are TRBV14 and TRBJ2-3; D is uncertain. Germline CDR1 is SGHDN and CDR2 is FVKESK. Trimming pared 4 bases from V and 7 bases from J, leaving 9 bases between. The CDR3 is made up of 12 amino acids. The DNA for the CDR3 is TGTGCCAGCAGCCGACCAGCGTATACGCAGTATTTT. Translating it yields CASSRPAYTQYF.

The CDR3 sequence is CASSERLGLINEQFF. The CDR3 region has the DNA TGTGCCAGCAGTGAAAGGCTGGGTTTGATTAATGAGCAGTTCTTC. The chain recombines TRBV2 with TRBJ2-1; D call uncertain. Trimming removed 2 bases at V and 7 bases at J, with 15 bases between. Germline assignment: CDR1 SNHLY and CDR2 FYNNEI. The CDR3 covers 15 residues.

CDR3 region: CASSGDRTRLGNYEQYF. CDR3 coding DNA: TGTGCCAGCAGTGGCGATCGGACTAGGCTCGGAAACTACGAGCAGTACTTC. The chain combines TRBV28 with TRBJ2-7; 7 positions agree with TRBD2. This CDR3 has 17 amino acids. The V gene end was trimmed by 5 bases and the J gene end by 3 bases; junction bases not matched to a gene: 16. Looked up from germline, CDR1 is MDHEN and CDR2 is SYDVKM.

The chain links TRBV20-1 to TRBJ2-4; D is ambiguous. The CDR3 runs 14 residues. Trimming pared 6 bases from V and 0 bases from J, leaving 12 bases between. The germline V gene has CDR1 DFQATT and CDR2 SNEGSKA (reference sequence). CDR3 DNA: TGCAGTGCCCCAAGTACTTTAGCCAAAAACATTCAGTACTTC. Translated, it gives CSAPSTLAKNIQYF.